These 27 T cell receptor beta chains were sequenced from one sample in a study of cytomegalovirus exposure and HLA in healthy donors. The PCR contained 60 Vbeta and 13 Jbeta primers. This table comes from immunoSEQ multiplex PCR, and its TCRdb copy is limited to in-frame clones, with some not included. Here the sample spans under 250,000 clones, 85% to 90% being singletons. The specimen was PBMCs. The receptors originated from a human donor in good health.

The CDR3 coding sequence is TGCGCCAGCAGCTACCGGACAGGGGACACCGGGGAGCTGTTTTTT. Translated, it gives CASSYRTGDTGELFF. The chain has TRBV5-1 and TRBJ2-2; 9 bases are shared with TRBD1. The CDR3 is 15 residues long. The germline V gene encodes CDR1 SGHRS and CDR2 YFSETQ. Trimming took 3 bases from V and 3 from J; bases not matched to a gene: 3.

V and J are TRBV2 and TRBJ2-3, with 12 bases fitting TRBD2. J gave up 4 bases and V 6 bases, and 8 bases lay outside the gene matches. This CDR3 comprises 16 residues. CDR1 is SNHLY, CDR2 FYNNEI, per germline. The chain's CDR3 is CASRARTSGTPDTQYF. The CDR3 coding sequence is TGTGCCAGCAGGGCAAGGACTAGCGGGACCCCAGATACGCAGTATTTT.

The chain uses TRBV7-3 and TRBJ1-1, with 8 bases lining up with TRBD1. Germline V gives CDR1 SGHTA, CDR2 FQGTGA. The CDR3 extends over 15 amino acids. With 2 bases clipped from V and 2 bases from J, the junction kept 4 bases outside the gene matches. DNA for the CDR3: TGTGCCAGCAGCTTAGAGGCAGGGGGCAACACTGAAGCTTTCTTT. This sequence encodes CASSLEAGGNTEAFF.

The V gene is TRBV11-2, the J gene TRBJ2-1; 7 positions agree with TRBD2. The germline V gene encodes CDR1 SGHAT and CDR2 FQNNGV. The CDR3 sequence is 14 residues long. The V gene end was trimmed by 2 bases and the J gene end by 8 bases; junction bases not matched to a gene: 6. The CDR3 protein is CASSLILARDEQFF. The CDR3 DNA reads as TGTGCCAGCAGCTTAATACTAGCGAGGGATGAGCAGTTCTTC.

V usage is TRBV10-3 and J usage is TRBJ2-7; maybe TRBD2 (5 bases). Trimming removed 0 bases at V and 2 bases at J, with 14 bases between. CDR3 size: 16 residues. Germline-derived CDR1 and CDR2 are ENHRY and SYGVKD. The DNA of the CDR3 is TGTGCCATCAGTGAGTCGACTCGAGCGGCCACCTACGAGCAGTACTTC. Protein: CAISESTRAATYEQYF.

This rearrangement joins TRBV25-1 to TRBJ1-2; no clear D gene. The CDR3 runs 15 residues. Deletions cut 3 bases from V and 7 bases from J, with 18 bases between. Germline CDR1 and CDR2: MGHDK and SYGVNS. As DNA, the CDR3 is TGTGCCAGCAGTGATCGAGGAGGAGGGATGAGTGGCTACACCTTC. Its protein is CASSDRGGGMSGYTF.

V gene TRBV2 combines with J gene TRBJ1-2; D remains ambiguous. In germline, CDR1 is SNHLY, CDR2 FYNNEI. V was trimmed by 5 bases and J by 7 bases, leaving 11 bases between them. The CDR3 is 12 residues long. The DNA for the CDR3 is TGTGCCAGCAGTCCGTCCGGAGGTGGCTACACCTTC. Translating gives CASSPSGGGYTF.

The V gene is TRBV7-8, the J gene TRBJ1-1; TRBD1 agrees at 7 bases. The V gene end was trimmed by 5 bases and the J gene end by 1 base; junction bases not matched to a gene: 4. This CDR3 is 14 amino acids long. The V gene's germline CDR1 is SGHVS and CDR2 FQNEAQ. The DNA for the CDR3 is TGTGCCAGCAGCCCCGGACAGGCGAACACTGAAGCTTTCTTT. It codes for CASSPGQANTEAFF.

The chain links TRBV6-5 to TRBJ2-5, with D tentatively TRBD2 (5 bases). CDR1 is MNHEY and CDR2 is SVGAGI in the germline V gene. The V end lost 0 bases, the J end lost 5 bases, and 13 bases lay between the germline ends. The length of the CDR3 is 15 residues. This CDR3 is CASSYSRLRVETQYF. In nucleotides, the CDR3 is TGTGCCAGCAGTTACTCGCGGTTGCGGGTTGAGACCCAGTACTTC.

The chain employs TRBV5-6 and TRBJ2-3, with 7 bases matching TRBD1. The germline gives CDR1 SGHDT, CDR2 YYEEEE. The CDR3 has 16 residues. The V gene end was trimmed by 4 bases and the J gene end by 0 bases; junction bases not matched to a gene: 8. CDR3 DNA: TGTGCCAGCAGCAGACGGCCGGGACAGAGCACAGATACGCAGTATTTT. This codes for CASSRRPGQSTDTQYF.

The chain recombines TRBV27 with TRBJ2-2; D perhaps matches TRBD1 (5 bases). The CDR3 extends over 15 amino acids. Trimming removed 5 bases from V and 1 base from J, with 11 bases in between. CDR1 and CDR2 from the germline V gene are MNHEY and SMNVEV (reference sequence). The CDR3 nucleotides read TGTGCCAGCAGTCCGTCCGACAGGAACACCGGGGAGCTGTTTTTT. This codes for CASSPSDRNTGELFF.

This clone came up a few times. The V and J genes are TRBV18 and TRBJ2-2, with TRBD2 matching over 7 bases. The germline gives CDR1 KGHSH, CDR2 LQKENI. This CDR3 has 16 amino acids. With V trimmed by 2 bases and J by 5 bases, 8 bases remained unmatched. CDR3 in amino acids: CASSPTRGGRTGELFF. In DNA, the CDR3 is TGTGCCAGCTCACCAACCCGGGGAGGGAGAACCGGGGAGCTGTTTTTT.

This chain uses TRBV7-6 with TRBJ2-1; TRBD1 matches 9 bases. The germline V gene encodes CDR1 SGHVS and CDR2 FNYEAQ. The CDR3 is 15 residues long. V was clipped by 5 bases and J by 4 bases; unmatched bases: 6. The CDR3 nucleotides are TGTGCCAGCAGCATGACAGGGGGAGAGTACAATGAGCAGTTCTTC. Amino acids: CASSMTGGEYNEQFF.

This clone has a handful of counts. The chain has TRBV6-6 and TRBJ1-3, with TRBD1 as a possible D gene (6 bases). With 6 bases removed from V and 2 bases from J, the gap between germline ends came to 14 bases. The CDR3 length is 15 residues. Germline values: CDR1 MNHNY, CDR2 SVGAGI (reference sequence). The CDR3 loop reads CASRLQGTPGNTIYF. The CDR3 bases are TGTGCCAGCAGGCTACAGGGAACCCCTGGAAACACCATATATTTT.

This clone was seen a handful of times. The chain links TRBV19 to TRBJ2-3, with 9 bases lining up with TRBD2. Germline CDR1 LNHDA, CDR2 SQIVND (reference sequence). J lost 4 bases, V lost 10 bases, and 24 bases had no gene match. CDR3 length equals 19 residues. The CDR3 spells CATSQRGGGRLAVPDTQYF. CDR3 coding DNA: TGTGCCACCTCCCAGAGAGGGGGGGGTCGACTAGCGGTTCCAGATACGCAGTATTTT.

This clone was seen only a few times. V gene TRBV11-3 combines with J gene TRBJ1-1; D is perhaps TRBD1 (6 bases). The CDR3 spans 14 residues. The V end lost 4 bases, the J end lost 2 bases, and 11 bases lay between the germline ends. The germline gives CDR1 SGHNT, CDR2 YENEEA. The CDR3 DNA follows: TGTGCCAGCAGCTCCAGGGGCCCAAACACTGAAGCTTTCTTT. Protein product: CASSSRGPNTEAFF.

The gene calls are TRBV6-1 and TRBJ2-2; D gene ambiguous. The CDR3 extends over 15 amino acids. V was shortened by 8 bases and J by 4 bases, with 17 bases between the two germline ends. CDR1 is MNHNS and CDR2 is SASEGT in the germline V gene. CDR3 amino acids: CASLNNPTGTGELFF. CDR3 coding DNA: TGTGCCAGCCTCAATAATCCTACGGGCACCGGGGAGCTGTTTTTT.

For the CDR3, the DNA is TGTGCCAGCAGCACAACGGGACAGGGGACTAGGCTCGCCTACGAGCAGTACTTC. Translating it yields CASSTTGQGTRLAYEQYF. The V gene is TRBV5-5, the J gene TRBJ2-7, with 10 bases lining up with TRBD1. This CDR3 comprises 18 residues. V was pared by 4 bases and J by 2 bases, with 15 bases of the junction left unmatched. Germline values: CDR1 SGHKS, CDR2 YYEKEE (reference sequence). The full variable domain, completed using reference TRBV5-5 and TRBJ2-7, is DAGVTQSPTHLIKTRGQQVTLRCSPISGHKSVSWYQQVLGQGPQFIFQYYEKEERGRGNFPDRFSARQFPNYSSELNVNALLLGDSALYLCASSTTGQGTRLAYEQYFGPGTRLTVT.

This chain connects TRBV11-3 to TRBJ2-7; D gene unclear. The V end was cut by 1 base, the J end by 7 bases, with 20 bases between. This CDR3 is 16 amino acids long. CDR1 is SGHNT and CDR2 is YENEEA in the germline V gene. Written as DNA, the CDR3 is TGTGCCAGCAGCTTAGGTCAAGGTTCCCTCGTCGGGGAGCAGTACTTC. Amino acids: CASSLGQGSLVGEQYF.

This clone was recorded only once. The CDR3, as DNA: TGTGCCAGCAGCTTACCCCGCAGCTCCTACGAGCAGTACTTC. Translated: CASSLPRSSYEQYF. The chain carries TRBV7-9 and TRBJ2-7; D gene unclear. The CDR3 consists of 14 residues. The V gene lost 2 bases and the J gene lost 0 bases, with 8 bases spanning the gap. Germline V gene data show CDR1 as SEHNR and CDR2 as FQNEAQ (reference sequence).

J is TRBJ2-5 and V is TRBV4-1, with 7 bases matching TRBD2. The V gene's germline CDR1 is MGHRA and CDR2 YSYEKL. The junction had 4 bases not matched to a gene; V was cut back by 2 bases and J by 4 bases. The CDR3 totals 14 residues. CDR3: CASSQWEGIETQYF. In nucleotides, the CDR3 is TGCGCCAGCAGCCAATGGGAGGGAATAGAGACCCAGTACTTC.

The chain uses TRBV30 and TRBJ2-1, with D unresolved. The CDR3 runs 13 residues. The ends were cut back, 3 bases at V and 4 bases at J, with 10 bases in the middle. The V gene's germline CDR1 is GTSNPN and CDR2 SVGIG (reference sequence). CDR3 protein: CAWRRNSYNEQFF. The CDR3 DNA sequence: TGTGCCTGGAGAAGGAACAGTTACAATGAGCAGTTCTTC.

This chain joins TRBV5-1 and TRBJ2-5; weak D call: TRBD1 (6 bases). The germline V gene encodes CDR1 SGHRS and CDR2 YFSETQ. V lost 0 bases and J lost 5, with 11 bases in between. The CDR3 consists of 14 residues. CDR3 amino acids: CASSLVGQRETQYF. The CDR3 nucleotides read TGCGCCAGCAGCTTGGTGGGACAACGTGAGACCCAGTACTTC.

Details on this clone: In this CDR3 the conserved last residue, phenylalanine or tryptophan, is missing, so a read error is likely. CDR3 nucleotide sequence: TGTGCCAGCAGCTTAGACAGGGGGTCGTACGAGCAGTACCTC. This codes for CASSLDRGSYEQYL. The rearrangement links TRBV7-3 to TRBJ2-7; 9 bases match TRBD1. Per the germline V gene, CDR1 is SGHTA and CDR2 is FQGTGA. The V gene end was trimmed by 2 bases and the J gene end by 4 bases; junction bases not matched to a gene: 3. This CDR3 is 14 amino acids long.

V usage is TRBV7-2 and J usage is TRBJ1-2; tentative D call: TRBD1 (5 bases). Germline CDR1 SGHTA, CDR2 FQGNSA. Trimming left V 5 bases short and J 0 bases short, with 13 bases between. The CDR3 is made up of 15 amino acids. This chain's CDR3 is CASSLTGGANYGYTF. CDR3 in DNA: TGTGCCAGCAGCCTCACGGGGGGGGCTAACTATGGCTACACCTTC.

The CDR3 DNA follows: TGTGCCAGCAGCCAGACCGCGGAAGATACGCAGTATTTT. Residues: CASSQTAEDTQYF. The rearrangement uses TRBV5-4 and TRBJ2-3; unclear D gene. CDR3 size: 13 residues. Between the trimmed V and J ends, which lost 4 bases and 5 bases, there was a span of 11 bases. Germline V gene lookup returns CDR1 SGHNT and CDR2 YYREEE (reference sequence).

The chain employs TRBV9 and TRBJ2-5, with a weak D call TRBD2 (6 bases). CDR3 length equals 16 residues. V was clipped by 0 bases and J by 3 bases, with 15 bases between them. Per germline, CDR1 SGDLS and CDR2 YYNGEE. This chain's CDR3 is CASSVGVGSGKETQYF. The DNA for the CDR3 is TGTGCCAGCAGCGTAGGAGTAGGTAGCGGAAAAGAGACCCAGTACTTC.